The 13 T cell receptor beta chains below come from one sample, sequenced in a study of blood T cell repertoires in COVID-19. Profiling relied on immunoSEQ multiplex PCR, and the TCRdb table lists in-frame clones only, not all of them. The sample yields over 30,000 clones, more than 60% seen once. Sequenced sample: peripheral blood. These receptors were obtained from a man older than 75 with active or convalescent COVID-19.

The V call is TRBV9, the J call TRBJ2-7; TRBD2 matches at 13 bases. Germline CDR1 is SGDLS and CDR2 is YYNGEE. V was clipped by 3 bases and J by 2 bases; unmatched bases: 2. This CDR3 comprises 15 residues. CDR3 sequence reads: CASSALAGGAYEQYF. As DNA, the CDR3 is TGTGCCAGCAGCGCACTAGCGGGAGGGGCCTACGAGCAGTACTTC.

The chain recombines TRBV20-1 with TRBJ2-1; D uncertain. This CDR3 is built from 10 residues. CDR1 and CDR2 (germline): DFQATT, SNEGSKA (reference sequence). The V end lost 5 bases, the J end lost 5 bases, and 4 bases lay between the germline ends. In DNA, the CDR3 is TGCAGTGCTCTTCACAATGAGCAGTTCTTC. Protein sequence: CSALHNEQFF.

This clone turned up a few times. V is TRBV2 and J is TRBJ2-7; 7 positions match TRBD2. The CDR3 extends over 13 amino acids. Germline loops: CDR1 SNHLY, CDR2 FYNNEI. The V and J ends lost 10 bases and 4 bases, in that order; junction bases with no gene match: 10. CDR3 amino acids: CATKPLAEYEQYF. The CDR3 coding sequence is TGTGCCACCAAGCCTCTAGCGGAATACGAGCAGTACTTC.

The chain joins TRBV7-2 to TRBJ2-1, with TRBD2 identical over 13 bases. Germline CDR1 reads SGHTA; CDR2 reads FQGNSA. The CDR3 is made up of 19 amino acids. V shed 4 bases and J 5 bases; nucleotides not matched to a gene: 14. CDR3 bases: TGTGCCAGCAGCTATTTTCTCGGGACTAGCGGGGACCAAAACAATGAGCAGTTCTTC. Protein product: CASSYFLGTSGDQNNEQFF.

This clone was seen more than once but under ten times. The genes are TRBV7-6 and TRBJ1-6, with TRBD1 matching 8 bases. Germline values: CDR1 SGHVS, CDR2 FNYEAQ. The CDR3 has 13 amino acids. Trimming took 4 bases from V and 8 from J; bases not matched to a gene: 1. CDR3 protein: CASSSDRDSPLHF. CDR3 DNA: TGTGCCAGCAGCTCGGACAGGGATTCACCCCTCCACTTT. Supplemented by reference TRBV7-6 and TRBJ1-6, the full variable domain reads GAGVSQSPRYKVTKRGQDVALRCDPISGHVSLYWYRQALGQGPEFLTYFNYEAQQDKSGLPNDRFSAERPEGSISTLTIQRTEQRDSAMYRCASSSDRDSPLHFGNGTRLTVT.

This clone is a singleton in its sample. The V and J genes are TRBV27 and TRBJ2-7, with D maybe TRBD2 (6 bases). Trimming removed 5 bases at V and 4 bases at J, with 18 bases between. This CDR3 comprises 15 residues. CDR1 MNHEY and CDR2 SMNVEV come from the germline V gene (reference sequence). The CDR3 is CASSARLGEEYEQYF. The DNA of the CDR3 is TGTGCCAGCAGTGCCCGACTAGGAGAAGAATACGAGCAGTACTTC.

The CDR3 sequence is CASSQDRVVAGELFF. In nucleotides, the CDR3 is TGTGCCAGCAGCCAAGACAGGGTAGTAGCCGGGGAGCTGTTTTTT. The V call is TRBV3-1 (or the pseudogene TRBV3-2), the J call TRBJ2-2; weak D call: TRBD1 (5 bases). The CDR3 sequence is 15 residues long. Germline CDR1 LGHDT, CDR2 YNNKEL (reference sequence). Between the trimmed V and J ends, which lost 0 bases and 6 bases, there was a span of 11 bases.

The CDR3 is CASSLDPLGDTEAFF. In DNA form, the CDR3 reads TGCGCCAGCAGCTTGGACCCCTTAGGAGACACTGAAGCTTTCTTT. This chain links TRBV5-1 with TRBJ1-1, with D unresolved. The germline gives CDR1 SGHRS, CDR2 YFSETQ. Trimming shortened V by 0 bases and J by 3 bases, and 12 bases separated the two germline ends. The CDR3 has 15 amino acids.

The chain employs TRBV5-4 and TRBJ2-7, with 10 bases that match TRBD1. The CDR3 loop spans 13 amino acids. CDR1 is SGHNT and CDR2 is YYREEE in the germline V gene (reference sequence). With 4 bases clipped from V and 6 bases from J, the junction kept 4 bases outside the gene matches. CDR3 nucleotides: TGTGCCAGCAGCCAGGACAGGGGGGGCGAGCAGTACTTC. It codes for CASSQDRGGEQYF.

This clone was seen just once. This rearrangement joins TRBV6-5 to TRBJ1-4; a possible D gene is TRBD1 (5 bases). Trimming stripped 2 bases from V and 10 bases from J, with 11 bases between. The CDR3 totals 13 residues. Germline CDR1 reads MNHEY; CDR2 reads SVGAGI. The CDR3 region is CASSYGQRVKLFF. CDR3 DNA: TGTGCCAGCAGTTACGGACAACGGGTAAAACTGTTTTTT.

This rearrangement joins TRBV5-5 to TRBJ1-2; the D is unclear. The V and J ends lost 7 bases and 3 bases respectively, with 13 bases between them. Germline loops: CDR1 SGHKS, CDR2 YYEKEE (reference sequence). CDR3 size: 13 residues. CDR3 coding DNA: TGTGCCAGCCGCAAATGGGAGGACTATGGCTACACCTTC. This sequence encodes CASRKWEDYGYTF. Combining the CDR3 with reference TRBV5-5 and TRBJ1-2 gives the whole variable domain DAGVTQSPTHLIKTRGQQVTLRCSPISGHKSVSWYQQVLGQGPQFIFQYYEKEERGRGNFPDRFSARQFPNYSSELNVNALLLGDSALYLCASRKWEDYGYTFGSGTRLTVV.

The chain joins TRBV11-2 to TRBJ2-7; D is possibly TRBD1 (5 bases). The CDR3 length is 13 residues. Germline CDR1 is SGHAT and CDR2 is FQNNGV. The germline V and J ends were trimmed by 3 bases and 3 bases, with 9 bases remaining between them. The CDR3 here is CASSFAGYYEQYF. The CDR3, as DNA: TGTGCCAGCAGCTTCGCAGGGTACTACGAGCAGTACTTC.

This clone was detected only once. This chain uses TRBV6-6 with TRBJ1-1, with 9 bases lining up with TRBD1. The V and J ends lost 6 bases and 3 bases, in that order; junction bases with no gene match: 11. Germline CDR1 MNHNY, CDR2 SVGAGI (reference sequence). The length of the CDR3 is 16 residues. The CDR3 coding sequence is TGTGCCAGCAGGACGGACAGGGGAGGGGCGTACACTGAAGCTTTCTTT. Its translation is CASRTDRGGAYTEAFF.